This T cell receptor beta chain stems from a study of OX40 agonist ivuxolimab in advanced cancers. The CDR3 is made up of 15 amino acids, end residues included. CDR1 is MDHEN and CDR2 is SYDVKM in the germline V gene. A word on this clone: The DNA is omitted, as the CDR3 cannot be located on it reliably, and the CDR3 follows TCRdb's listing.

Method: immunoSEQ multiplex PCR; TCRdb's copy keeps in-frame clones and lacks some. The profile covers around 77,000 clones, with 89% appearing a single time and around 2.4% taken by the ten largest. The input for sequencing was CD4+ or CD8+ T cells sorted from blood, taken in a trial of the OX40 agonist ivuxolimab. The V gene is TRBV28, the J gene TRBJ1-2; TRBD1 is the table's D call, not checked against the DNA. The clonotype comes from an adult with an advanced solid tumor such as melanoma, head and neck, liver or kidney cancer. CDR3 region: CASSTSTGLDYGYTF.